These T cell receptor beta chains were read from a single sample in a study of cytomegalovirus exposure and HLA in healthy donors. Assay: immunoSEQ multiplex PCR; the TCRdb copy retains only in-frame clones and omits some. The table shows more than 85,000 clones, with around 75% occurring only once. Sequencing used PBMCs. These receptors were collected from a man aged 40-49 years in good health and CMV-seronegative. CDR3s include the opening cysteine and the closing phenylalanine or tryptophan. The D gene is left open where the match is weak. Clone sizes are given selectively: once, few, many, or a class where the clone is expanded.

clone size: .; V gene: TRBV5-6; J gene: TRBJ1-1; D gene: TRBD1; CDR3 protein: CASRAAGQGDTEAFF; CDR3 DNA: TGTGCCAGCAGGGCGGCGGGACAGGGGGACACTGAAGCTTTCTTT
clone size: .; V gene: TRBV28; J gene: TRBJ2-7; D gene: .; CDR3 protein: CASSPQVYEQYF; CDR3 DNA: TGTGCCAGCAGTCCACAGGTCTACGAGCAGTACTTC
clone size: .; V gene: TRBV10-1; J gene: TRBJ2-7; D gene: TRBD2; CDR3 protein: CASSGLAGTYEQYF; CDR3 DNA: TGCGCCAGCAGTGGACTAGCGGGAACCTACGAGCAGTACTTC
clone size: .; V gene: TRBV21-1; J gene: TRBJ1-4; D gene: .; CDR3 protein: CASSRRVRDRGHEKLFF; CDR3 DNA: TGTGCCAGCAGCCGCCGCGTCCGGGACAGGGGGCATGAAAAACTGTTTTTT
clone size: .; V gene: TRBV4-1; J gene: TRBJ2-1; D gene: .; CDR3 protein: CASSHGGEGYNEQFF; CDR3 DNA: TGCGCCAGCAGCCATGGGGGCGAGGGTTACAATGAGCAGTTCTTC
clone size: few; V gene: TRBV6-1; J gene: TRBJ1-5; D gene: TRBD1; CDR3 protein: CASSERTGDQPQHF; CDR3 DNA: TGTGCCAGCAGTGAAAGGACAGGGGATCAGCCCCAGCATTTT
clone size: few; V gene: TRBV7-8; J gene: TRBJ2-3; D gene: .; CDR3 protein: CASSLSPGVGTDTQYF; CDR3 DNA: TGTGCCAGCAGCTTGTCCCCGGGGGTTGGCACAGATACGCAGTATTTT
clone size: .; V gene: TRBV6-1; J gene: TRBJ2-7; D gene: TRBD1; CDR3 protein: CASRPTGIEQYF; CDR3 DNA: TGTGCCAGCAGGCCGACAGGGATCGAGCAGTACTTC
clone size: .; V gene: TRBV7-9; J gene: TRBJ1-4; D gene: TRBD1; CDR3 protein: CASSSRDRLNEKLFF; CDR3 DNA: TGTGCCAGCAGCTCCCGGGACAGGCTTAATGAAAAACTGTTTTTT
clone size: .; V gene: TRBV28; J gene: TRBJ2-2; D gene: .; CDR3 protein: CASSGGVNTGELFF; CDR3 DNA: TGTGCCAGCTCCGGCGGCGTAAACACCGGGGAGCTGTTTTTT
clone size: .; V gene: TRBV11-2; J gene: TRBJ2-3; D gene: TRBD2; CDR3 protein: CASSLGTSFPDTQYF; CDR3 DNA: TGTGCCAGCAGCCTCGGGACTAGCTTTCCAGATACGCAGTATTTT
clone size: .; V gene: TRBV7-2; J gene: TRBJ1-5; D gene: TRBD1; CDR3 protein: CASSPRQGDQPQHF; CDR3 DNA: TGTGCCAGCAGCCCAAGACAGGGCGATCAGCCCCAGCATTTT
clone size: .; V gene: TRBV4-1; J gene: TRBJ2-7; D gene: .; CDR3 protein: CASSQVGNEQYF; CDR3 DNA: TGCGCCAGCAGCCAAGTCGGGAACGAGCAGTACTTC
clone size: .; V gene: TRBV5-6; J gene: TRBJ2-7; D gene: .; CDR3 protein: CASSLLGRGIYEQYF; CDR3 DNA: TGTGCCAGCAGCTTACTAGGGAGAGGGATCTACGAGCAGTACTTC
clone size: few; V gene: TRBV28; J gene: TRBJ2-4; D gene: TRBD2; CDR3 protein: CASSLGLVRGGRVKNIQYF; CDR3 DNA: TGTGCCAGCAGTTTGGGTCTCGTGCGGGGGGGCAGGGTCAAAAACATTCAGTACTTC
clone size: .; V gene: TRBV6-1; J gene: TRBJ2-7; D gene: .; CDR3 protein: CASGTYEQYF; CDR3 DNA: TGTGCCAGCGGCACCTACGAGCAGTACTTC
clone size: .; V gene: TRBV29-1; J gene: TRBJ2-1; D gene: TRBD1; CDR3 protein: CSARTGGFGSEQFF; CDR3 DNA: TGCAGCGCCCGGACAGGGGGTTTCGGCAGTGAGCAGTTCTTC
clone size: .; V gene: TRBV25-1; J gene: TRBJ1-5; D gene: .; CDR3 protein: CASSEGSGWQPQHF; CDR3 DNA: TGTGCCAGCAGTGAGGGTTCAGGGTGGCAGCCCCAGCATTTT
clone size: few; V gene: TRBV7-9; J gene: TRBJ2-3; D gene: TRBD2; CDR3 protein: CSSSSGLAASTDTQYF; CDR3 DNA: TGTTCCAGCAGCTCTGGACTAGCGGCGAGCACAGATACGCAGTATTTT
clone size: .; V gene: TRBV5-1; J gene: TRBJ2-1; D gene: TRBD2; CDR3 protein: CASSLGSGRQNEQFF; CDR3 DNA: TGCGCCAGCAGCTTGGGCAGCGGGAGACAGAATGAGCAGTTCTTC
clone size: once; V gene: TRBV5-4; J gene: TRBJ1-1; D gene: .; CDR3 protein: CASSSNPAEAFF; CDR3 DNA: TGTGCCAGCAGCTCCAATCCGGCTGAAGCTTTCTTT
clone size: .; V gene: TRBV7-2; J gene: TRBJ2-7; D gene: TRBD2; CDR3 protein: CASSTSGGYEQYF; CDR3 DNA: TGTGCCAGCAGCACCAGCGGGGGCTACGAGCAGTACTTC
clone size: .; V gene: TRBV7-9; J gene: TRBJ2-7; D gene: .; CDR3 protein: CASSHPRGYEQYF; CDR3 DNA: TGTGCCAGCAGCCACCCCAGGGGCTACGAGCAGTACTTC
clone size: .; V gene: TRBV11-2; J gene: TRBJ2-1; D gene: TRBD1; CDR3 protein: CASSPRGRSNEQFF; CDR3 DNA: TGTGCCAGCAGCCCCAGGGGGCGGTCCAATGAGCAGTTCTTC
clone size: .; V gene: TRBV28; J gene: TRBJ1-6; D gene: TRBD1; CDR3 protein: CASSDPGQGNSPLHF; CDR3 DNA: TGTGCCAGCAGTGACCCGGGACAGGGGAATTCACCCCTCCACTTT
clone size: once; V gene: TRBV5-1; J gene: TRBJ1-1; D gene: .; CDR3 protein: CASSLAKTNTEAFF; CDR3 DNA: TGCGCCAGCAGCTTGGCCAAGACAAACACTGAAGCTTTCTTT
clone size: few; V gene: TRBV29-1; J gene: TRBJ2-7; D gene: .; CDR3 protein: CSVSRDIAYEQYF; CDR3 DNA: TGCAGCGTTAGCCGGGACATAGCCTACGAGCAGTACTTC
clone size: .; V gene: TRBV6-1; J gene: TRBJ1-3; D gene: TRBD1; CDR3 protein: CASSGTGVTGNTIYF; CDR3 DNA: TGTGCCAGCAGTGGGACAGGGGTTACTGGAAACACCATATATTTT
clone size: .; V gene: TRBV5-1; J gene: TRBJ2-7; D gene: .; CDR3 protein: CASSLGAGSYEQYF; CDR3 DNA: TGCGCCAGCAGCTTGGGGGCAGGATCCTACGAGCAGTACTTC
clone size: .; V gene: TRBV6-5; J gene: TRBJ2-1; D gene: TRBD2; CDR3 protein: CASSYGTSLHNEQFF; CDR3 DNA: TGTGCCAGCAGTTACGGGACTAGTCTCCACAATGAGCAGTTCTTC
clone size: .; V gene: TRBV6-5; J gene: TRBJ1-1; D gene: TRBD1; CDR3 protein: CASRDAGTGKPEAFF; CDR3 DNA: TGTGCCAGCAGGGACGCCGGGACAGGGAAACCTGAAGCTTTCTTT
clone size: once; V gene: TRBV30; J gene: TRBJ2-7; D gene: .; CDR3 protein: CAWSIGGATYEQYF; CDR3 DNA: TGTGCCTGGAGTATAGGCGGGGCAACCTACGAGCAGTACTTC